This T cell receptor beta chain was sequenced during a study of Ad26.COV2.S vaccination and SARS-CoV-2 variants. Clones were read by immunoSEQ multiplex PCR, and TCRdb kept only the in-frame ones, dropping some. The top ten clones hold 2.5% to 3.5% of a sample with hundreds of thousands of clones, about 88% of them seen once. In its sample, this clone was seen once. Treatment: 15 to 20 received Ad26.COV2.S at low or high dose, single or two shots; roughly five received placebo; per-sample allocation not given. Samples analyzed were those drawn on day 63 after the first vaccine or placebo injection. CDR3 length equals 16 residues. After removal of 4 bases from V and 6 bases from J, the junction contained 11 bases not matched to a gene. The germline V gene encodes CDR1 LNHDA and CDR2 SQIVND (reference sequence).

Sequencing was performed on peripheral blood, taken in a trial of Ad26.COV2.S vaccine versus placebo. This chain uses TRBV19 with TRBJ2-1; TRBD1 matches at 8 bases. The receptor's source is a person aged 18-60 years who received the Ad26.COV2.S COVID-19 vaccine or a placebo. This CDR3 is CASSTLYGQGGNEQFF. The CDR3 DNA follows: TGTGCCAGTAGTACCCTATACGGACAGGGAGGCAATGAGCAGTTCTTC.